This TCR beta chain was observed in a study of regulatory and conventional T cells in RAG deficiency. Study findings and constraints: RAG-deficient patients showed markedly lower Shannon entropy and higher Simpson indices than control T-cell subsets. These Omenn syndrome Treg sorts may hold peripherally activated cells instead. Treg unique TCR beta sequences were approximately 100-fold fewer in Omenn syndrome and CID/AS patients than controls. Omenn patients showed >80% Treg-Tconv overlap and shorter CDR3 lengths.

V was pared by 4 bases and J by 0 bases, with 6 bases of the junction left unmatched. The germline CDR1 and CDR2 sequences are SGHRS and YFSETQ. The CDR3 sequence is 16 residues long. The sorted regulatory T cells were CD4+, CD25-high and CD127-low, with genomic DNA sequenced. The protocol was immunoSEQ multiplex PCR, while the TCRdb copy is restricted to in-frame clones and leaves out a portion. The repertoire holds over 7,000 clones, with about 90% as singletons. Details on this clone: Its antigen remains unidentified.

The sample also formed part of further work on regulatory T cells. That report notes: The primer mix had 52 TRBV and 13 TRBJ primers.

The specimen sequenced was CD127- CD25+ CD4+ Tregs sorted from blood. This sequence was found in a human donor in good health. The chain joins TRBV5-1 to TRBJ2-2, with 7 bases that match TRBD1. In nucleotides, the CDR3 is TGCGCCAGCAGCATAGAGGGGGCGGCGAACACCGGGGAGCTGTTTTTT. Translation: CASSIEGAANTGELFF.